The 28 T cell receptor beta chains listed next were all sequenced from one sample in a study of blood T cells in healthy people across ages. The authors ran a second PCR of roughly 6 to 12 cycles using a sample-barcoded 5' primer and a J-beta primer mix. TCRdb called the 5' RACE reads again in MiXCR, with one record for every CDR3 protein. The sample yields 450,000 to 700,000 distinct CDR3 sequences, approximately 25% seen once. Sample: blood. The receptors shown here come from a woman in her 70s in good health.

This clonotype has at least ten counts. The chain has TRBV12-3 or TRBV12-4 and TRBJ2-5; tentatively, D is TRBD1 (5 bases). Near its end, the DNA agrees better with TRBJ2-7, so the J call may be wrong. This CDR3 has 13 amino acids. As DNA, the CDR3 is TGTGCCAGCAGCCAGACAGACCTCTACGAGCAGTACTTC. Translated, it gives CASSQTDLYEQYF.

This clonotype was seen a few times. The chain recombines TRBV7-8 with TRBJ2-4, with 12 bases aligning to TRBD2. This CDR3 is built from 18 residues. J lost 7 bases, V lost 3 bases, and 13 bases had no gene match. The germline V gene has CDR1 SGHVS and CDR2 FQNEAQ. CDR3 sequence: CASSFRTSGALKGNIQYF. For the CDR3, the DNA is TGTGCCAGCAGCTTTCGGACTAGCGGGGCCCTCAAGGGGAACATTCAGTACTTC.

The chain is built from TRBV6-5 and TRBJ1-2; tentatively, D is TRBD1 (6 bases). CDR3 length equals 14 residues. Germline CDR1 and CDR2: MNHEY and SVGAGI. V gave up 1 base and J gave up 2 bases, with 8 bases separating them. The CDR3 DNA sequence: TGTGCCAGCAGTTACTGGCAGGGGAACTATGGCTACACCTTC. Protein sequence: CASSYWQGNYGYTF.

This clonotype was observed a handful of times. In DNA form, the CDR3 reads TGCAGTTACCTAGACCGCACCGGGGAGCTGTTTTTT. This gives the protein CSYLDRTGELFF. The V and J genes are TRBV20-1 and TRBJ2-2, with no clear D. Trimming cost V 8 bases and J 4 bases, with 11 bases left between them. This CDR3 contains 12 residues. Germline V CDR1 and CDR2: DFQATT, SNEGSKA (reference sequence).

V gene TRBV12-3 or TRBV12-4 combines with J gene TRBJ2-5; no clear D gene. Trimming took 7 bases from V and 5 from J, leaving 11 bases between them. The CDR3 runs to 12 residues. CDR3 sequence: CASTFGSETQYF. CDR3 DNA sequence: TGTGCCAGCACCTTTGGGTCGGAGACCCAGTACTTC.

This chain uses TRBV7-8 with TRBJ2-5; 9 bases are a match to TRBD2. The DNA end favors TRBJ2-1, so the J call may be wrong. Germline CDR1 is SGHVS and CDR2 is FQNEAQ. This CDR3 has 17 amino acids. The CDR3 loop is CASSSRVAGGYYNEQFF. DNA for the CDR3: TGTGCCAGCAGCTCCCGAGTGGCGGGGGGGTACTACAATGAGCAGTTCTTC.

This clonotype was found a few times. The conserved phenylalanine or tryptophan is not found at the CDR3 terminus, so this likely reflects a read error. The DNA is left out, because the CDR3 cannot be placed on it with certainty; the CDR3 is given as TCRdb lists it. The V gene is TRBV28, the J gene TRBJ1-1; the D call of TRBD1 is as the table states it, not checked on the DNA. The V gene's germline CDR1 is MDHEN and CDR2 SYDVKM. The CDR3 region is 14 residues in length, termini included. CDR3 residues: CASTPPPGTGLGDL.

The chain combines TRBV5-1 with TRBJ1-2; 8 bases match TRBD1. The CDR3 runs 14 residues. Trimming removed 2 bases from V and 7 bases from J; junction bases left unmatched: 7. The V gene's germline CDR1 is SGHRS and CDR2 YFSETQ. In DNA, the CDR3 is TGCGCCAGCAGCTTCGCAGGGGGCGGAAGTGGCTACACCTTC. Translated: CASSFAGGGSGYTF.

This clonotype was recorded a few times. The chain joins TRBV20-1 to TRBJ1-5, with D unresolved. Germline CDR1 is DFQATT and CDR2 is SNEGSKA (reference sequence). V was trimmed by 3 bases and J by 0 bases, leaving 9 bases between them. This CDR3 comprises 14 residues. The CDR3 coding sequence is TGCAGTGCTAGTTTTGGGAATAGCAATCAGCCCCAGCATTTT. It translates to CSASFGNSNQPQHF.

The V gene is TRBV7-2, the J gene TRBJ1-2, with unresolved D. Germline CDR1 SGHTA, CDR2 FQGNSA. The CDR3 sequence is 15 residues long. The V end was cut by 5 bases, the J end by 1 base, with 14 bases between. CDR3 sequence: CASSLELSYNYGYTF. In DNA, the CDR3 is TGTGCCAGCAGCCTAGAACTCAGCTATAACTATGGCTACACCTTC.

The chain recombines TRBV20-1 with TRBJ1-5; 9 bases are a match to TRBD1. The junction had 4 bases not matched to a gene; V was cut back by 1 base and J by 6 bases. The CDR3 totals 14 residues. Germline CDR1 DFQATT, CDR2 SNEGSKA (reference sequence). The CDR3 reads CSARAGTGFQPQHF. For the CDR3, the DNA is TGCAGTGCTAGAGCCGGGACAGGGTTTCAGCCCCAGCATTTT.

The genes are TRBV18 and TRBJ2-1, with no clear D. From germline, CDR1 is KGHSH and CDR2 LQKENI. The CDR3 extends over 15 amino acids. The ends were cut back, 1 base at V and 7 bases at J, with 14 bases in the middle. CDR3 amino acids: CASSPRFGGENEQFF. Written as DNA, the CDR3 is TGTGCCAGCTCACCACGGTTTGGTGGGGAAAATGAGCAGTTCTTC.

This clonotype has just a few counts. The chain combines TRBV20-1 with TRBJ2-5; TRBD1 might be the D (5 bases). Trimming shortened V by 4 bases and J by 5 bases, and 11 bases separated the two germline ends. CDR1 and CDR2 from the germline V gene are DFQATT and SNEGSKA (reference sequence). The CDR3 totals 12 residues. CDR3 sequence: CSAKSAGETQYF. CDR3 nucleotide sequence: TGCAGTGCTAAATCCGCAGGGGAGACCCAGTACTTC.

The table lists this clonotype with a few counts. The V call is TRBV19, the J call TRBJ2-5, with 7 bases fitting TRBD1. Germline CDR1 and CDR2: LNHDA and SQIVND (reference sequence). V dropped 4 bases and J dropped 7; count of bases not matched to a gene: 9. The CDR3 spans 14 residues. The chain's CDR3 is CASSSPPPGGTQYF. The CDR3 DNA follows: TGTGCCAGTAGTAGCCCCCCACCAGGGGGGACCCAGTACTTC.

This clonotype has only a few counts. V and J are TRBV14 and TRBJ2-1; D may be TRBD1 or TRBD2 (5 bases each). This CDR3 spans 14 amino acids. The germline CDR1 and CDR2 sequences are SGHDN and FVKESK. V was clipped by 2 bases and J by 10 bases, with 15 bases between them. In DNA, the CDR3 is TGTGCCAGCAGCCAACAACCGGGGCCGCGGGAGCAGTTCTTC. Its protein product is CASSQQPGPREQFF.

The chain uses TRBV28 and TRBJ2-7; D is ambiguous. CDR3 length equals 14 residues. CDR1 is MDHEN, CDR2 SYDVKM, per germline. V lost 1 base, J lost 6 bases, and 13 bases lay in between. CDR3 sequence reads: CASSLFQQLSEQYF. CDR3 nucleotide sequence: TGTGCCAGCAGTTTATTCCAGCAGTTAAGCGAGCAGTACTTC.

The genes are TRBV29-1 and TRBJ1-2; D gene unclear. V lost 4 bases to trimming and J lost 0 bases, with 9 bases between them. The CDR3 has 13 amino acids. The germline CDR1 and CDR2 sequences are SQVTM and ANQGSEA. The CDR3 protein is CSVGTVANYGYTF. The CDR3 nucleotides are TGCAGCGTTGGGACGGTTGCTAACTATGGCTACACCTTC.

This clonotype was counted a few times. This chain joins TRBV7-9 and TRBJ2-5, with unresolved D. The better agreement between TRBJ2-7 and the DNA end casts doubt on the J call. CDR1 is SEHNR, CDR2 FQNEAQ, per germline (reference sequence). The CDR3 covers 17 residues. In DNA form, the CDR3 reads TGTGCCAGCAGCTTCACCCCCAGTGCCCTGGGCTTCTACGAGCAGTACTTC. Amino acid sequence: CASSFTPSALGFYEQYF.

This clonotype was counted between two and nine times. V usage is TRBV5-6 and J usage is TRBJ2-4; a possible D gene is TRBD2 (5 bases). Germline V gene data show CDR1 as SGHDT and CDR2 as YYEEEE. V was trimmed by 6 bases and J by 0 bases, leaving 22 bases between them. The CDR3 sequence is 18 residues long. Here the CDR3 DNA reads TGTGCCAGCACCCCTTTCCGTGTGAGAGGGCTAGCCAAAAACATTCAGTACTTC. Encoded protein: CASTPFRVRGLAKNIQYF.

The CDR3 region has the DNA TGTGCCAGCAGCGTAGTCCCCGTCCGGAGGACCTACAATGAGCAGTTCTTC. It encodes CASSVVPVRRTYNEQFF. The chain has TRBV9 and TRBJ2-5, with a tentative D call TRBD2 (5 bases). The J call is uncertain, as TRBJ2-1 better fits the DNA end. The CDR3 runs 17 residues. CDR1 SGDLS and CDR2 YYNGEE come from the germline V gene.

DNA for the CDR3: TGCAGTGCAAGCGGGGAGGACGGCTACACCTTC. Its translation is CSASGEDGYTF. The chain employs TRBV20-1 and TRBJ1-2; no firm D call. The CDR3 loop spans 11 amino acids. V lost 6 bases and J lost 8, with 13 bases in between. Germline CDR1 is DFQATT and CDR2 is SNEGSKA (reference sequence).

The gene calls are TRBV12-3 or TRBV12-4 and TRBJ2-1; 9 bases are a match to TRBD2. This CDR3 contains 15 residues. Trimming at V came to 3 bases and at J to 6 bases, leaving 6 bases not matched to a gene. In DNA, the CDR3 is TGTGCCAGCAGTTTTTTGCGGGGGGGCGGCAATGAGCAGTTCTTC. This encodes CASSFLRGGGNEQFF.

The chain combines TRBV6-5 with TRBJ1-3, with 10 positions matching TRBD1. Germline CDR1 is MNHEY and CDR2 is SVGAGI. The trim removed 5 bases at V and 4 bases at J, leaving 5 bases unmatched. There are 15 residues in the CDR3. The CDR3 sequence: CASSLDRGPGNTIYF. In DNA form, the CDR3 reads TGTGCCAGCAGTCTTGACAGGGGGCCAGGAAACACCATATATTTT.

This clonotype was picked up a small number of times. The chain recombines TRBV7-9 with TRBJ2-5; 12 nucleotides line up with TRBD2. The DNA matches TRBJ2-1 better at its end, which makes the J call doubtful. The CDR3 runs to 15 residues. Looked up from germline, CDR1 is SEHNR and CDR2 is FQNEAQ (reference sequence). DNA for the CDR3: TGTGCCAGCAGCTTAGAGAGACTAGCGGGGGCTGAGCAGTTCTTC. Translating it yields CASSLERLAGAEQFF.

The chain recombines TRBV14 with TRBJ2-1; D may match TRBD1 or TRBD2 (6 bases each). The J call is doubtful: the DNA matches TRBJ2-7 better. The V gene's germline CDR1 is SGHDN and CDR2 FVKESK. The CDR3 loop spans 16 amino acids. In DNA, the CDR3 is TGTGCCAGCAGCCAAGTAGTCTGGGGGGCCCCCTACGAGCAGTACTTC. Its translation is CASSQVVWGAPYEQYF.

The chain has TRBV5-1 and TRBJ2-7; no definite D call. The CDR3 runs 13 residues. The V gene lost 5 bases and the J gene lost 5 bases, with 14 bases spanning the gap. Germline CDR1 SGHRS, CDR2 YFSETQ. CDR3 DNA: TGCGCCAGCAGTCGTGACCCTAGGGACGAGCAGTACTTC. Translation: CASSRDPRDEQYF.

The chain couples TRBV6-2 or TRBV6-3 to TRBJ2-1, with TRBD2 matching over 11 bases. J was trimmed by 14 bases and V by 6 bases; bases with no gene match: 6. Per the germline V gene, CDR1 is MNHEY and CDR2 is SVGEGT. The CDR3 loop spans 12 amino acids. CDR3 sequence (DNA): TGTGCCAGCAGGAGTAGCGGGGGGGCCAAGTTCTTC. Its protein is CASRSSGGAKFF.

This clonotype occurred a few times. The chain joins TRBV18 to TRBJ1-2; D might be TRBD1 (5 bases). Germline V gene sequence: CDR1 KGHSH, CDR2 LQKENI. CDR3 length equals 14 residues. The V and J ends lost 3 bases and 1 base respectively, with 9 bases between them. The CDR3 sequence: CASSPYRINYGYTF. Written as DNA, the CDR3 is TGTGCCAGCTCACCGTACAGGATTAACTATGGCTACACCTTC.